This TCR beta chain comes out of a study of breast tumors, draining lymph nodes, adjacent tissues (dated by TCRdb to 2016 to 2017). About the investigation overall: TCR beta repertoires were compared across tumor, adjacent nontumor tissue and axillary lymph nodes obtained from breast cancer patients. In human breast cancer, the study set out to assess how tumor, surrounding tissue and draining lymph node repertoires relate to one another and whether T cells might be exchanged between them. Overall study results and their limits: The study presented the conclusion that tumor T cells originate in lymph nodes as consistent with a hypothesis, not as something directly demonstrated. The data were considered consistent with the idea that most tumor T cells come from the lymph node and then expand in tumor tissue. Tumor T-cell repertoires showed less diversity than lymph node repertoires and more diversity than nontumor tissue repertoires, and tumor T-cell repertoires showed preferential V and J gene usage. In luminal-like breast cancer, tumor and nontumor tissue repertoires resembled each other significantly more than in basal-like breast cancer.

This clonotype was counted at least ten times. Its recognized antigen is unknown. No clone much larger than this one lies a single base away; base qualities are absent. The axillary draining lymph nodes of breast cancer patients were the source of the lymph node samples. Reads for this sample came from an Illumina HiSeq 2000. TCR beta chain libraries were generated by multiplex PCR amplification. The amplified TCR beta chain products were analyzed by high-throughput sequencing. TCRdb itself trimmed the public reads at Q25 with fastp, ran MiXCR and retained productive beta chains. Identical CDR3 proteins give one entry, which carries the most common genes and DNA. The sample table holds roughly 260,000 distinct CDR3 sequences, of which 30% to 35% were seen once. The top ten clones comprise more than 0.85% of the sample. This TCR was sampled from a female donor with breast cancer. Some clones in this sample may be carry-over from other donors' samples. The source material was axillary lymph node tissue.

Here is the DNA: TGTGCCAGCAGTTACTCCGGGACAGCGGACGAGCAGTACTTC. It encodes CASSYSGTADEQYF. The V and J genes are TRBV6-6 and TRBJ2-7, with 7 middle bases fitting TRBD1. V lost 0 bases and J lost 5 bases, and the count of bases not matched to a germline gene is 4. In the germline V gene (reference sequence), CDR1 corresponds to MNHNY and CDR2 to SVGAGI. The CDR3 runs 14 amino acids, cysteine and phenylalanine included. The entry retains the CDR3 DNA only, 42 bases that are in frame from base 1.